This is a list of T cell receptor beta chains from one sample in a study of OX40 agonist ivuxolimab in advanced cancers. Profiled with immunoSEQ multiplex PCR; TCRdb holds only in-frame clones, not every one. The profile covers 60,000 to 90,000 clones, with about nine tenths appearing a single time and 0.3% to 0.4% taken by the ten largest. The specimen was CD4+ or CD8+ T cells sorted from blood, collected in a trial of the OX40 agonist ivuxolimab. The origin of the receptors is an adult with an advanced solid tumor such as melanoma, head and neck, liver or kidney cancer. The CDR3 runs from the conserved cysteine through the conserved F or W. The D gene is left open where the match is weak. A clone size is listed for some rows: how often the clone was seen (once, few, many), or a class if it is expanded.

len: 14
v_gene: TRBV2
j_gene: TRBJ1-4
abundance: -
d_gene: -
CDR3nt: TGTGCCAGCAGTGTGGCTACGACAGGTGAAAAACTGTTTTTT
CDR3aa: CASSVATTGEKLFF

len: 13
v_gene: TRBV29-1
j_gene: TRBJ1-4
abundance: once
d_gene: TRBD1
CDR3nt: TGCAGCGCCCGCAGGGGGGATAATGAAAAACTGTTTTTT
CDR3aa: CSARRGDNEKLFF

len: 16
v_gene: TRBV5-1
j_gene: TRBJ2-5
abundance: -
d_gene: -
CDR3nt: TGCGCCAGCAGCTTGGATTTTCAGGGTGGAAGGGAGACCCAGTACTTC
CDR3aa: CASSLDFQGGRETQYF

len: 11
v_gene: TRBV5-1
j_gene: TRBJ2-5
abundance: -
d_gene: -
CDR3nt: TGCGCCAGCAGCTTCAAAGAGACCCAGTACTTC
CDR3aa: CASSFKETQYF

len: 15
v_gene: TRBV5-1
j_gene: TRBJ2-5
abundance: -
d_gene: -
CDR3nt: TGCGCCAGCAGCTTCAATCAGGGGACGGGGGAGACCCAGTACTTC
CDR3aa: CASSFNQGTGETQYF

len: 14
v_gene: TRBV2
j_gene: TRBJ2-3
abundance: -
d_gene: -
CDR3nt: TGTGCCAGCAGTGATTTGATTCGCACAGATACGCAGTATTTT
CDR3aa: CASSDLIRTDTQYF

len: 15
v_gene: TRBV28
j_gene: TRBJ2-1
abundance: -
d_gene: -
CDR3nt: TGTGCCAGCAGTCCTCACTCGAGCTCCTACAATGAGCAGTTCTTC
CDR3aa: CASSPHSSSYNEQFF

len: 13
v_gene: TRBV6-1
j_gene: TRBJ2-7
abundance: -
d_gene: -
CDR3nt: TGTGCCAGCAGTGAAACGGGACCCTGGGAGCAGTACTTC
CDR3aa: CASSETGPWEQYF

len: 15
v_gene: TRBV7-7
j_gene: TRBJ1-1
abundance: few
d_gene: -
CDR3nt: TGTGCCAGCAGCTTAGTCGGCGGGGTGAACACTGAAGCTTTCTTT
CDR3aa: CASSLVGGVNTEAFF

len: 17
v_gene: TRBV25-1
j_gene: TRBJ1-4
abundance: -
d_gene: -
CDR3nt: TGTGCCAGCAGTGAATACTGGGATAGGGCAGCTAATGAAAAACTGTTTTTT
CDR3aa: CASSEYWDRAANEKLFF

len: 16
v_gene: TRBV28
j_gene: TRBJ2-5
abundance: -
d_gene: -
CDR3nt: TGTGCCAGCAGTTTATCCACAGGGACGTCGAGGGAGACCCAGTACTTC
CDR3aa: CASSLSTGTSRETQYF

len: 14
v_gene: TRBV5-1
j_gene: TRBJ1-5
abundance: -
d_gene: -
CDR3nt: TGCGCCAGCAGCTTGGATCCAGGAGTCCAGCCCCAGCATTTT
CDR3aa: CASSLDPGVQPQHF

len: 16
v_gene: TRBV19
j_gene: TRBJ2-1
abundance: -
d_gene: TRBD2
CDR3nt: TGTGCCAGTAGTATGACTAGCGGGAGGGCCTTAAATGAGCAGTTCTTC
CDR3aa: CASSMTSGRALNEQFF

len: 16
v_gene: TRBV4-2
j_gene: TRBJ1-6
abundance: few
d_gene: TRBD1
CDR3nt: TGTGCCAGCAGCCGGACAGGGGGGCCCTATAATTCACCCCTCCACTTT
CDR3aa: CASSRTGGPYNSPLHF

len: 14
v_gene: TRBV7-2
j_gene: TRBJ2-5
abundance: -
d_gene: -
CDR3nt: TGTGCCAGCAGCTTAAGTGGGAGGATAGAGACCCAGTACTTC
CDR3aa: CASSLSGRIETQYF

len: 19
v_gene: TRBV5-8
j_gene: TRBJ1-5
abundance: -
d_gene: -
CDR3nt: TGTGCCAGCAGCTTAGTGATCTCAACGAATTATTATAGCAATCAGCCCCAGCATTTT
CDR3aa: CASSLVISTNYYSNQPQHF

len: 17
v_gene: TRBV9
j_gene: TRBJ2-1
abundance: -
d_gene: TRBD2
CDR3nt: TGTGCCAGCAGCGAAAGCGAGTGGGGGGGACCCTACAATGAGCAGTTCTTC
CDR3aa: CASSESEWGGPYNEQFF

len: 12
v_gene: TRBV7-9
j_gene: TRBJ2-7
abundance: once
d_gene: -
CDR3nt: TGTGCCAGCAGCTTGGTAGCGTCCGAAGTGGACTTC
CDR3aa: CASSLVASEVDF

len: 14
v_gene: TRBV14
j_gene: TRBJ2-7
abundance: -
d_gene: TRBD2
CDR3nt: TGTGCCAGCAGCCCCCTGGGAGGGTCCTACGAGCAGTACTTC
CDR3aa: CASSPLGGSYEQYF

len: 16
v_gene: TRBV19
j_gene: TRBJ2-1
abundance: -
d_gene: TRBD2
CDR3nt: TGTGCCAGTAGTATAGGGTCCGGGGGGTCCCACAATGAGCAGTTCTTC
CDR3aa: CASSIGSGGSHNEQFF

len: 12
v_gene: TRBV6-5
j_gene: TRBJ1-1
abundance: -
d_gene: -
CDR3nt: TGTGCCAGCCGCTGGGAGGGCACTGAAGCTTTCTTT
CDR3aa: CASRWEGTEAFF

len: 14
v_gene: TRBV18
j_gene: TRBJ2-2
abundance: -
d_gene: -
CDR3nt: TGTGCCAGCTCACCGGTGGGGAACACCGGGGAGCTGTTTTTT
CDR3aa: CASSPVGNTGELFF